Following are 20 T cell receptor beta chains from one sample sequenced in a study of vaccination and CD4 T cells after COVID-19. The Oncomine TCR Beta short-read assay was what sequenced the DNA obtained from cultured CD4+ T cells. MiXCR was run by TCRdb on the PCR reads, yielding one entry per CDR3 protein. The table shows under 15,000 distinct CDR3 sequences, with over 40% occurring only once. Treatment given: roughly 11-day PBMC culture with coronavirus spike peptide pools or control peptides (ViraFEST assay). For these receptors, no antigen is known. Material: CD4+ T cells from blood, cultured in vitro. The receptors shown here come from a human donor who had recovered from COVID-19.

V gene TRBV20-1 combines with J gene TRBJ2-3; TRBD2 agrees at 14 bases. This CDR3 has 18 amino acids. Germline V gene sequence: CDR1 DFQATT, CDR2 SNEGSKA (reference sequence). The junction had 10 bases not matched to a gene; V was cut back by 0 bases and J by 5 bases. CDR3 sequence reads: CSARDPRGTSGGLDTQYF. The CDR3 DNA is TGCAGTGCTAGAGATCCTCGAGGGACTAGCGGGGGTTTAGATACGCAGTATTTT.

The sample holds a few counts of this clonotype. V gene TRBV11-2 combines with J gene TRBJ1-1; the D gene is possibly TRBD1 (5 bases). The germline CDR1 and CDR2 sequences are SGHAT and FQNNGV. This CDR3 is built from 14 residues. The V end was cut by 5 bases, the J end by 2 bases, with 12 bases between. CDR3 nucleotides: TGTGCCAGCAGCCCGGGACCGCCAAACACTGAAGCTTTCTTT. This encodes CASSPGPPNTEAFF.

This clonotype came up a few times. Its ends do not fully match the called genes, so a read error is possible. The gene calls are TRBV7-8 and TRBJ1-5, with a weak D call TRBD1 (6 bases). This CDR3 comprises 15 residues. Germline V gene lookup returns CDR1 SGHVS and CDR2 FQNEAQ. The CDR3 region has the DNA TGTGCCAGCACCTTAAGCTCAATACAGGGCCAGCCCCAGCATTTT. It encodes CASTLSSIQGQPQHF.

The chain carries TRBV7-9 and TRBJ1-2; possibly TRBD1 for D (6 bases). This CDR3 contains 15 residues. Per the germline V gene, CDR1 is SEHNR and CDR2 is FQNEAQ (reference sequence). Trimming cost V 10 bases and J 5 bases, with 23 bases left between them. As DNA, the CDR3 is TGTGCCACCTCAATGGGGGGCAGCTCTCCTTATGGCTACACCTTC. Its protein is CATSMGGSSPYGYTF.

The chain couples TRBV11-2 to TRBJ2-3; D may be TRBD2 (5 bases). CDR3 length: 13 residues. Germline CDR1 reads SGHAT; CDR2 reads FQNNGV. V was shortened by 7 bases and J by 6 bases, with 14 bases between the two germline ends. CDR3 sequence reads: CASTISRGDTQYF. CDR3 coding DNA: TGTGCCAGCACCATTAGCCGGGGTGATACGCAGTATTTT. The entire variable domain, with the rest obtained from reference TRBV11-2 and TRBJ2-3, is as follows: EAGVAQSPRYKIIEKRQSVAFWCNPISGHATLYWYQQILGQGPKLLIQFQNNGVVDDSQLPKDRFSAERLKGVDSTLKIQPAKLEDSAVYLCASTISRGDTQYFGPGTRLTVL.

This chain connects TRBV20-1 to TRBJ1-6, with D possibly matching TRBD1 (6 bases). Trimming shortened V by 2 bases and J by 2 bases, and 10 bases separated the two germline ends. This CDR3 is 15 amino acids long. Germline values: CDR1 DFQATT, CDR2 SNEGSKA (reference sequence). The CDR3 loop is CSARSGGAYNSPLHF. The CDR3 nucleotides read TGCAGTGCTAGATCCGGGGGCGCCTATAATTCACCCCTCCACTTT.

This clonotype appeared a few times. J is TRBJ1-5 and V is TRBV24-1; D might be TRBD1 (5 bases). V was cut by 4 bases and J by 1 base, with 13 bases left in between. In germline, CDR1 is KGHDR, CDR2 SFDVKD. CDR3 size: 16 residues. The CDR3 sequence is CATSETGDLSNQPQHF. As DNA, the CDR3 is TGTGCCACCAGTGAAACCGGGGACCTGAGCAATCAGCCCCAGCATTTT.

V gene TRBV7-9 combines with J gene TRBJ2-1, with 12 bases aligning to TRBD2. The CDR3 covers 15 residues. V shed 6 bases and J 4 bases; nucleotides not matched to a gene: 4. CDR1 and CDR2 from the germline V gene are SEHNR and FQNEAQ (reference sequence). The CDR3, as DNA: TGTGCCAGCAGTACGGGACTAGCGGGTTACAATGAGCAGTTCTTC. Amino acids: CASSTGLAGYNEQFF. The full variable domain, in which reference TRBV7-9 and TRBJ2-1 provide the parts outside the CDR3, is DTGVSQNPRHKITKRGQNVTFRCDPISEHNRLYWYRQTLGQGPEFLTYFQNEAQLEKSRLLSDRFSAERPKGSFSTLEIQRTEQGDSAMYLCASSTGLAGYNEQFFGPGTRLTVL.

In DNA, the CDR3 is TGTGCCAGCGGGGACATCTATGGCTACACCTTC. Its translation is CASGDIYGYTF. V gene TRBV2 combines with J gene TRBJ1-2; a weak D match, TRBD1 (6 bases). Germline CDR1 SNHLY, CDR2 FYNNEI. The CDR3 extends over 11 amino acids. With 8 bases removed from V and 4 bases from J, the gap between germline ends came to 8 bases.

This clonotype qualifies as medium-sized (0.01 to 0.1%). The rearrangement links TRBV12-3 or TRBV12-4 to TRBJ1-1; TRBD1 matches 8 bases. This CDR3 contains 15 residues. V lost 7 bases and J lost 1; bases outside the gene matches: 8. CDR3 loop: CASKIAGGRNTEAFF. The CDR3 region has the DNA TGTGCCAGCAAGATAGCAGGGGGCCGGAACACTGAAGCTTTCTTT.

The chain uses TRBV5-1 and TRBJ1-2; tentative D call: TRBD1 (5 bases). Trimming took 3 bases from V and 3 from J, leaving 9 bases between them. The CDR3 runs to 13 residues. Per the germline V gene, CDR1 is SGHRS and CDR2 is YFSETQ. CDR3 in amino acids: CASSSGLDYGYTF. As DNA, the CDR3 is TGCGCCAGCAGCTCGGGACTGGACTATGGCTACACCTTC.

This clonotype was seen only a few times. V gene TRBV24-1 combines with J gene TRBJ2-5, with D perhaps matching TRBD2 (5 bases). The CDR3 is 15 amino acids. Per germline, CDR1 KGHDR and CDR2 SFDVKD. V lost 5 bases and J 1 base, leaving 13 bases between the germline ends. CDR3 bases: TGTGCCACCAGTGCCAGCGGCCTCTCCCAAGAGACCCAGTACTTC. It is translated as CATSASGLSQETQYF.

This clonotype was observed a few times. V and J are TRBV27 and TRBJ2-3; D gene ambiguous. Trimming took 0 bases from V and 4 from J, leaving 8 bases between them. Looked up from germline, CDR1 is MNHEY and CDR2 is SMNVEV (reference sequence). There are 14 residues in the CDR3. DNA for the CDR3: TGTGCCAGCAGTTTATCGACACGGCCAGATACGCAGTATTTT. This encodes CASSLSTRPDTQYF.

This clonotype occurred a few times. For the CDR3, the DNA is TGTGCCAGCAGCATCCACCGCGGGGGGACAGGGGATTATAGCAATCAGCCCCAGCATTTT. This translates into CASSIHRGGTGDYSNQPQHF. V is TRBV21-1 and J is TRBJ1-5; the table's D call, TRBD1, has no DNA check behind it. TRBV21-1 is a pseudogene segment. CDR3 length: 20 residues.

The chain is built from TRBV7-2 and TRBJ1-3; D is uncertain. CDR1 and CDR2 from the germline V gene are SGHTA and FQGNSA. The CDR3 sequence is 14 residues long. V was clipped by 3 bases and J by 4 bases, with 10 bases between them. CDR3 sequence: CASSFYQDGNTIYF. In DNA, the CDR3 is TGTGCCAGCAGCTTCTATCAGGACGGAAACACCATATATTTT.

There are a few counts of this clonotype. The genes are TRBV20-1 and TRBJ1-6; D is perhaps TRBD1 (5 bases). CDR1 DFQATT and CDR2 SNEGSKA come from the germline V gene (reference sequence). The length of the CDR3 is 15 residues. V was pared by 3 bases and J by 7 bases, with 16 bases between. DNA of the CDR3: TGCAGTGCTAGCCCTACCGGGACTGTGAATTCACCCCTCCACTTT. Amino acid sequence: CSASPTGTVNSPLHF.

The chain joins TRBV27 to TRBJ1-5, with 7 bases fitting TRBD1. Germline lookup yields CDR1 MNHEY and CDR2 SMNVEV (reference sequence). This CDR3 is built from 17 residues. J gave up 2 bases and V 5 bases, and 12 bases lay outside the gene matches. DNA for the CDR3: TGTGCCAGCAGTACACTCCGCGACAGGGCCGGCAATCAGCCCCAGCATTTT. It translates to CASSTLRDRAGNQPQHF.

This rearrangement joins TRBV6-5 to TRBJ2-5, with a tentative D call TRBD2 (5 bases). Germline loops: CDR1 MNHEY, CDR2 SVGAGI. There are 15 residues in the CDR3. Between the trimmed V and J ends, which lost 2 bases and 5 bases, there was a span of 15 bases. In DNA, the CDR3 is TGTGCCAGCAGTTACGGACCCGGGAAGGCGGAGACCCAGTACTTC. Its translation: CASSYGPGKAETQYF.

Remarks on this clonotype: At one boundary the junction diverges from the germline segment, which might be a read error. V is TRBV12-3 or TRBV12-4 and J is TRBJ2-7; D possibly corresponds to TRBD2 (5 bases). The CDR3 sequence is 14 residues long. CDR3 sequence reads: CTSSPLPGTYEQYF. The CDR3 bases are TGTACCAGCAGCCCCCTCCCGGGGACCTACGAGCAGTACTTC.

This sequence joins TRBV4-1 and TRBJ2-5; D is undetermined. This CDR3 contains 14 residues. V gave up 1 base and J gave up 1 base, with 7 bases separating them. The V gene's germline CDR1 is MGHRA and CDR2 YSYEKL. The CDR3 loop is CASSQVLLQETQYF. CDR3 sequence (DNA): TGCGCCAGCAGCCAAGTCTTGCTCCAAGAGACCCAGTACTTC.